The 6 T cell receptor beta chains presented below share a single source sample, sequenced in a study of control samples from healthy donors and cancer patients. Assay used: immunoSEQ multiplex PCR; TCRdb lists only in-frame clones, some missing. The sample has tens of thousands of clones, roughly 87% seen once. The sample comprised formalin-fixed, paraffin-embedded tissue. These receptors were taken from a female donor with melanoma.

The chain couples TRBV18 to TRBJ2-1; TRBD2 aligns across 10 bases. The CDR3 length is 11 residues. Germline V lookup: CDR1 KGHSH, CDR2 LQKENI. With V trimmed by 5 bases and J by 16 bases, 5 bases remained unmatched. For the CDR3, the DNA is TGTGCCAGCTCATCCCTAGCGGGAGTCTTCTTC. It specifies CASSSLAGVFF.

The gene calls are TRBV18 and TRBJ2-5; D gene ambiguous. CDR3 length: 14 residues. V lost 2 bases to trimming and J lost 4 bases, with 11 bases between them. Germline CDR1 and CDR2: KGHSH and LQKENI. The DNA for the CDR3 is TGTGCCAGCTCACCAGACTCCCGACGAGAGACCCAGTACTTC. Protein sequence: CASSPDSRRETQYF.

V gene TRBV27 combines with J gene TRBJ2-5; D is unclear. CDR1 is MNHEY, CDR2 SMNVEV, per germline (reference sequence). V was clipped by 2 bases and J by 2 bases, with 6 bases between them. The CDR3 runs to 13 residues. CDR3 in DNA: TGTGCCAGCAGTTTACGGCGGCAAGAGACCCAGTACTTC. The encoded protein is CASSLRRQETQYF.

This clone was found once. This sequence joins TRBV27 and TRBJ1-1; the D is unclear. Trimming took off 8 bases at V and 5 bases at J, with 15 bases between the two ends. CDR1 is MNHEY, CDR2 SMNVEV, per germline (reference sequence). The CDR3 has 13 amino acids. CDR3 amino acids: CASRKSSGTEAFF. For the CDR3, the DNA is TGTGCCAGCCGGAAGTCGAGTGGGACTGAAGCTTTCTTT.

This rearrangement joins TRBV18 to TRBJ2-7; the D is unclear. This CDR3 has 11 amino acids. Germline V CDR1 and CDR2: KGHSH, LQKENI. Trimming shortened V by 2 bases and J by 4 bases, and 3 bases separated the two germline ends. CDR3 sequence reads: CASSPGYEQYF. CDR3 nucleotide sequence: TGTGCCAGCTCACCAGGTTACGAGCAGTACTTC.

The chain couples TRBV10-2 to TRBJ1-2; maybe TRBD1 (6 bases). The CDR3 is 14 amino acids. Trimming cost V 3 bases and J 4 bases, with 12 bases left between them. The germline gives CDR1 WSHSY, CDR2 SAAADI. CDR3 nucleotides: TGCGCCAGCAGTGATAACAGGGAAATCTATGGCTACACCTTC. Its translation: CASSDNREIYGYTF.